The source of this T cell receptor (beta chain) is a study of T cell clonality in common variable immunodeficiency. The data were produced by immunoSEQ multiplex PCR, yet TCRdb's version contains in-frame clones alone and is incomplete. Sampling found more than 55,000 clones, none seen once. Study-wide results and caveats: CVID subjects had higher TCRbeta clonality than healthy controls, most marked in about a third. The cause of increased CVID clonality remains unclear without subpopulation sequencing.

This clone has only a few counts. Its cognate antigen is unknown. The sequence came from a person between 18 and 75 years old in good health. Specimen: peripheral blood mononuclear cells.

CDR3 sequence: CSVEDRTGSYNEQFF. The covered CDR3 bases are TGCAGCGTTGAAGATCGGACAGGCTCCTACAATGAG. J is TRBJ2-1 and V is TRBV29-1; TRBD1 matches 7 bases. The sequence runs out 3 residues before the end of the CDR3; the remainder is reconstructed from the germline J gene. J was trimmed by 0 bases and V by 0 bases; bases with no gene match: 2. From germline, CDR1 is SQVTM and CDR2 ANQGSEA. The CDR3 runs 15 residues.